This T cell receptor (beta chain) was retrieved from a study of beta chain features in type 1 diabetes (dated by TCRdb to between 2017 and 2018). In the study overall: No differences in mean age, gender distribution, total cell number or subset yield were found between patients and healthy donors. Across all samples, 107,917,701 sorted cells were examined, and cell number per subset correlated strongly with RNA yield. The study compared the TCRB repertoires of sorted circulating CD4+ T cell subsets in recently diagnosed type 1 diabetes patients with those in matched healthy donors. Naive and central memory subsets were obtained from all 30 or so donors, but regulatory and stem cell-like memory subsets were isolated from only 8 patients and roughly 8 healthy donors.

Findings and caveats that apply to the study as a whole: Type 1 diabetes patients showed a moderate but significant shortening of TCRB CDR3 length in all four CD4+ subsets. At VDJ recombination sites, patients with type 1 diabetes made fewer insertions and deleted more nucleotides, a pattern implying thymic rearrangement abnormalities. Because small numbers of individuals were included in the HLA sub-analyses, any influence of HLA type on TCRB rearrangement was left unresolved. Naive, central memory and regulatory TCRB repertoires appeared to be more alike among patients than among healthy donors. Because cDNA was sequenced instead of genomic DNA, activated cells with high expression could be over-represented, although the groups did not differ in activation or CD3 levels. PCR may preferentially amplify shorter templates, but because patient and control samples were amplified and corrected together, any resulting skew would affect both groups equally.

As concerns this clone: Its antigen remains undetermined. No much larger clonotype is one base removed from it; base qualities were not supplied.

From each donor, a single peripheral blood sample of approximately 0.11 L on average was drawn into heparinised tubes. Naive, central memory, regulatory and stem cell-like memory CD4+ T cells were sorted on a BD FACSAria II using a panel including CD45RO, CCR7, CD25, CD127, CD95 and CD27. A purity above 95% was achieved for all sorted populations. PBMCs were isolated immediately by Lymphoprep density gradient centrifugation and stained directly without culture. So that batch effects would be minimized, each experiment stained and sorted samples in pairs, pairing one healthy donor with one patient. All of the isolated RNA was reverse transcribed with the High Capacity cDNA Reverse Transcription Kit, so expressed TCRB transcripts were sequenced. Deep immunoSEQ sequencing was performed on naive, central memory and regulatory T cell samples, with an average of approximately 3.9 million total reads per sample. Sorted cells were lysed in RLT buffer and RNA was extracted with DNase-treated RNeasy Micro or Mini kits, depending on cell number. To prevent cross-contamination, every cell subset was processed on its own, while patient and healthy donor samples were processed together. Using the immunoSEQ multiplex PCR, TCRB sequences were amplified from cDNA into 87-bp fragments spanning the CDR3 region. Amplicons were sequenced on the Illumina HiSeq platform. The authors' analysis ran thus. Synthetic template baselines were used to correct PCR bias computationally, reads within Hamming distance 2 were collapsed together, and singletons that could not be merged were discarded. Reads were aligned to IMGT to assign V, D and J genes, CDR3 length, and insertions or deletions at six rearrangement sites. Clonotype counts were normalized to sorted cell number within each subset before computing true diversity and Gini coefficients with the tcR R package. The overlap coefficient, calculated on TCRB nucleotide sequences, was used to measure repertoire sharing. Not all clones reach the TCRdb copy of this immuneACCESS table, which keeps in-frame sequences only. Checked studies attribute under half of the gap to unresolved V genes and leave the rest unexplained. V, J and clone size reflect that table, while D and trimming were determined from the DNA. A total of about 40,000 clones appear in this sample, over 45% of them only once. Of the sample, 0.72% is held by the ten largest clones.

The CDR3, cysteine through phenylalanine, is 15 amino acids long. The sequence is cut down to CDR3 DNA, 45 bases in frame from base 1. Trimming leaves V shorter by 2 bases and J shorter by 6 bases, with the junction holding 6 bases beyond the gene matches. CDR1 MNHNS and CDR2 SASEGT are derived from the germline V gene. The material sequenced was central memory CD4+ T cells from blood. The TCR was taken from a woman aged 18-29 years in good health. In this chain, TRBV6-1 is recombined with TRBJ2-1; the junction holds 8 bases that match TRBD1. The nucleotide sequence is TGTGCCAGCAGTGAACAGGGGGCACCCCCCAATGAGCAGTTCTTC. The encoded protein is CASSEQGAPPNEQFF.